Listed below are T cell receptor beta chains from one sample, sequenced in a study of shared clonotypes between healthy human individuals. Method: immunoSEQ multiplex PCR; TCRdb's copy keeps in-frame clones and lacks some. The sample records about 2 million clones, 85% to 95% being singletons. The sequencing sample was made of naive CD8+ T cells sorted from blood. These receptors were collected from a man in his late teens or twenties in good health. Both conserved end residues are part of each CDR3. The D gene is left open where the match is weak. Size values are once, few and many counts, or a class for expanded clones, and some rows have none.

D	length	V	size	J	CDR3	DNA
.	16	TRBV5-8	.	TRBJ1-5	CASSLAIPDLRQPQHF	TGTGCCAGCAGCTTGGCCATTCCGGATCTCCGTCAGCCCCAGCATTTT
TRBD1	16	TRBV7-9	.	TRBJ2-3	CASSSSPGTGADTQYF	TGTGCCAGCAGCTCCAGTCCCGGGACAGGGGCAGATACGCAGTATTTT
.	18	TRBV23-1	.	TRBJ2-7	CASSQGTYVAAFSYEQYF	TGCGCCAGCAGTCAAGGCACCTACGTTGCGGCCTTCTCCTACGAGCAGTACTTC
.	15	TRBV4-1	.	TRBJ2-2	CASSLSQANTGELFF	TGCGCCAGCAGCCTATCACAAGCGAACACCGGGGAGCTGTTTTTT
TRBD1	14	TRBV5-1	.	TRBJ2-7	CASSLETGPYERYF	TGCGCCAGCAGCCTTGAGACAGGGCCCTACGAGCGGTACTTC
.	15	TRBV7-9	.	TRBJ2-5	CASSEGFVFWETQYF	TGTGCCAGCAGCGAAGGATTCGTCTTCTGGGAGACCCAGTACTTC
TRBD1	15	TRBV6-6	.	TRBJ1-6	CASRSAGGLDSPLHF	TGTGCCAGCCGCTCCGCAGGGGGCTTAGATTCACCCCTCCACTTT
TRBD1	15	TRBV14	.	TRBJ2-7	CASSQDGDSSYEQYF	TGTGCCAGCAGCCAAGATGGGGACAGCTCCTACGAGCAGTACTTC
.	10	TRBV28	.	TRBJ2-1	CASSFGEQFF	TGTGCCAGCAGTTTCGGTGAGCAGTTCTTC
.	16	TRBV2	.	TRBJ1-3	CASSEDEIPAGNTIYF	TGTGCCAGCAGCGAAGATGAGATACCAGCTGGAAACACCATATATTTT
.	11	TRBV4-1	.	TRBJ2-7	CASSQVGEQYF	TGCGCCAGCAGCCAAGTCGGCGAGCAGTACTTC
TRBD1	17	TRBV9	.	TRBJ2-6	CASSVRTGSAGANVLTF	TGTGCCAGCAGCGTGCGGACAGGGTCAGCTGGGGCCAACGTCCTGACTTTC
.	13	TRBV2	.	TRBJ2-2	CASSEANTGELFF	TGTGCCAGCAGTGAGGCGAACACCGGGGAGCTGTTTTTT
TRBD1	15	TRBV4-1	.	TRBJ1-4	CASSHGTATNEKLFF	TGCGCCAGCAGCCATGGGACAGCAACTAATGAAAAACTGTTTTTT
.	15	TRBV6-1	.	TRBJ1-1	CASSEGIALNTEAFF	TGTGCCAGCAGTGAAGGGATAGCGCTGAACACTGAAGCTTTCTTT
.	15	TRBV5-1	.	TRBJ2-3	CASSLDLGGTDTQYF	TGCGCCAGCAGCTTGGATTTAGGTGGCACAGATACGCAGTATTTT
.	12	TRBV6-5	.	TRBJ1-1	CASSMSSTEAFF	TGTGCCAGCAGTATGTCGAGTACTGAAGCTTTCTTT
.	11	TRBV6-5	.	TRBJ1-1	CASSYGGKAFF	TGTGCCAGCAGTTATGGGGGGAAAGCTTTCTTT
TRBD1	15	TRBV29-1	.	TRBJ2-3	CSVEDRGWTTDTQYF	TGCAGCGTGGAGGACAGGGGGTGGACGACAGATACGCAGTATTTT
.	13	TRBV28	.	TRBJ2-7	CASSFGQVYEQYF	TGTGCCAGCAGTTTCGGCCAGGTCTACGAGCAGTACTTC
TRBD2	16	TRBV5-1	.	TRBJ2-3	CASSHGTSGNPDTQYF	TGCGCCAGCAGCCATGGGACTAGCGGCAACCCAGATACGCAGTATTTT
TRBD2	18	TRBV7-9	.	TRBJ2-3	CASSRGLAGGPSTDTQYF	TGTGCCAGCAGCCGGGGACTAGCGGGAGGGCCTAGCACAGATACGCAGTATTTT
TRBD2	17	TRBV10-1	.	TRBJ2-2	CASSEELAGENTGELFF	TGCGCCAGCAGTGAAGAACTAGCGGGGGAGAACACCGGGGAGCTGTTTTTT
TRBD1	14	TRBV7-9	.	TRBJ2-7	CASSSGQVSYEQYF	TGTGCCAGCAGCTCCGGACAGGTATCCTACGAGCAGTACTTC
.	14	TRBV27	.	TRBJ1-1	CASSLLGTNTEAFF	TGTGCCAGCAGTTTACTGGGAACGAACACTGAAGCTTTCTTT
TRBD2	15	TRBV27	.	TRBJ2-1	CASSQTSPVYNEQFF	TGTGCCAGCAGTCAGACTAGCCCGGTCTACAATGAGCAGTTCTTC
TRBD2	16	TRBV6-6	once	TRBJ2-3	CASSYPTSGISDTQYF	TGTGCCAGCAGTTACCCGACTAGCGGGATATCAGATACGCAGTATTTT
.	14	TRBV7-9	.	TRBJ1-2	CASSEGHLLYGYTF	TGTGCCAGCAGCGAGGGACACCTCCTCTATGGCTACACCTTC
.	18	TRBV4-3	.	TRBJ2-3	CASSQDSPLRVVEDTQYF	TGCGCCAGCAGCCAAGACTCCCCCCTCCGGGTCGTTGAAGATACGCAGTATTTT
TRBD2	16	TRBV2	.	TRBJ2-2	CASSVPTSGVTGELFF	TGTGCCAGCAGTGTACCTACTAGCGGGGTGACCGGGGAGCTGTTTTTT
.	15	TRBV5-6	.	TRBJ1-3	CASSVQGMFGNTIYF	TGTGCCAGCAGCGTACAGGGTATGTTTGGAAACACCATATATTTT
.	14	TRBV6-5	.	TRBJ1-1	CASSYSATDTEAFF	TGTGCCAGCAGTTACTCGGCAACTGACACTGAAGCTTTCTTT
.	12	TRBV28	few	TRBJ2-5	CASSLDGETQYF	TGTGCCAGCAGTTTAGACGGGGAGACCCAGTACTTC
.	15	TRBV21-1	once	TRBJ2-3	CASSERGNGTDTQYF	TGTGCCAGCAGCGAGCGGGGCAATGGCACAGATACGCAGTATTTT
.	11	TRBV20-1	.	TRBJ2-1	CSATIFGNAIF	TGCAGTGCCACAATCTTCGGGAACGCGATCTTC
.	19	TRBV28	.	TRBJ2-4	CASSTMIIERPVVRNIQYF	TGTGCCAGCAGTACTATGATTATTGAGCGGCCCGTCGTTAGAAACATTCAGTACTTC
TRBD1	15	TRBV5-8	.	TRBJ1-4	CASSLSGTGSEKLFF	TGTGCCAGCAGCCTGAGCGGGACAGGGTCTGAAAAACTGTTTTTT